The subject of this entry is one T cell receptor (beta chain). The cohort comprised adults aged roughly 18 to 95 years residing in approximately 22 US areas. Each participant's cohort was designated according to participant-reported clinical history. The sample belongs to a study of blood T cell repertoires in COVID-19. The CDR3 spans 13 residues. Germline CDR1 GTSNPN, CDR2 SVGIG (reference sequence). The germline V and J ends were trimmed by 2 bases and 5 bases, with 9 bases remaining between them. Sequencing used immunoSEQ multiplex PCR; TCRdb keeps in-frame clones, though not all of them. Among a few hundred thousand clones listed, about 81% were seen once.

The sequenced sample consisted of PBMCs or T cells enriched from blood (not recorded which). The source is a man younger than 45 with acute COVID-19. The chain links TRBV30 to TRBJ1-4, with D uncertain. The CDR3 nucleotides are TGTGCCTGGAGTTGGGGAGGAAATGAAAAACTGTTTTTT. It specifies CAWSWGGNEKLFF.